This note documents a single TCR beta chain sequence. Profiled with immunoSEQ multiplex PCR; TCRdb holds only in-frame clones, not every one. This sample has around 150,000 clones, with over 85% found just once. The V end was cut by 3 bases, the J end by 6 bases, with 16 bases between. CDR3 size: 15 residues. The germline V gene encodes CDR1 MNHEY and CDR2 SVGAGI. The data derive from a study of control samples from healthy donors and cancer patients. The clonotype originates from a man younger than 40 in good health. The sequencing sample was made of blood. This chain joins TRBV6-5 and TRBJ2-3; perhaps D is TRBD1 or TRBD2 (6 bases each). For the CDR3, the DNA is TGTGCCAGCAGTTATCCCGGGGGCGCGGGGGATACGCAGTATTTT. It codes for CASSYPGGAGDTQYF.